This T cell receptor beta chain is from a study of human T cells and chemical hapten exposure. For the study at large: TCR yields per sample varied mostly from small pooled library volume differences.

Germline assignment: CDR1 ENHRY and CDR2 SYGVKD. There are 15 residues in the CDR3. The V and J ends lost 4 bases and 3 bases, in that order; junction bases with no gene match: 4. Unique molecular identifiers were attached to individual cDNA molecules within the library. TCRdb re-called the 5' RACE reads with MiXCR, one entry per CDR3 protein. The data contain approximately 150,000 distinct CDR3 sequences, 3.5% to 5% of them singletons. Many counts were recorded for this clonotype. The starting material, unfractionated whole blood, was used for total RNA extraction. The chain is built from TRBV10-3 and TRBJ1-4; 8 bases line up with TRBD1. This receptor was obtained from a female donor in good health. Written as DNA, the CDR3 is TGTGCCATCAGTGCCTACAGGGGGGCTAATGAAAAACTGTTTTTT. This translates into CAISAYRGANEKLFF.